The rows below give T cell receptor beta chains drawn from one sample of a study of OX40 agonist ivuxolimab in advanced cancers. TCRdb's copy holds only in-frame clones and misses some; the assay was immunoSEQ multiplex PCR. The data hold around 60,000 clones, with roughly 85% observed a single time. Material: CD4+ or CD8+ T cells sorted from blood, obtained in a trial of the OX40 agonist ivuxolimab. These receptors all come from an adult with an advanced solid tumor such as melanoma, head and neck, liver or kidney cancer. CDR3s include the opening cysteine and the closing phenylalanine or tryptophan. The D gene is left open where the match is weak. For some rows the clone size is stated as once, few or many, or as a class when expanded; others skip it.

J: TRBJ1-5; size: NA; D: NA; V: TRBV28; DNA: TGTGCCAGCAATAGCAATCAGCCCCAGCATTTT; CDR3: CASNSNQPQHF
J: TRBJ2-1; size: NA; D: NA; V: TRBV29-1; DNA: TGCAGCGTTGGGTGGGTGGCGGGGAATGAGCAGTTCTTC; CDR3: CSVGWVAGNEQFF
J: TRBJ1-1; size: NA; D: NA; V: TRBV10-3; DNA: TGTGCCATCCAAGCCGGACAGCTAGCTGAAGCTTTCTTT; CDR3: CAIQAGQLAEAFF
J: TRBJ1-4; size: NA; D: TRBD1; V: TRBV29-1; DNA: TGCAGCGTTGAAGATCGTGGGGGACAGGGAAGAGAAAAACTGTTTTTT; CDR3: CSVEDRGGQGREKLFF
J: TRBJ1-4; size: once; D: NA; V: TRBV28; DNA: TGTGCCAGCAGCCCCCGAGGTTTGGCTAATGAAAAACTGTTTTTT; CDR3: CASSPRGLANEKLFF
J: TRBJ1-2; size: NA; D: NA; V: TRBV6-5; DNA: TGTGCCAGCACTTACTTTGGGGTAGGATCCGGCTACACCTTC; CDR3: CASTYFGVGSGYTF
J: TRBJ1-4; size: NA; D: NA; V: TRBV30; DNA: TGTGCCTGGGCGTATCTGGACAGTCGAGCCCTAATGAGCGGAAAACTGTTTTTT; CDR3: CAWAYLDSRALMSGKLFF
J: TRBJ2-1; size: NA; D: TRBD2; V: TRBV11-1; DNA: TGTGCCTCCGGGTTAGCGGGGGGTGAGCAGTTCTTC; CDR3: CASGLAGGEQFF
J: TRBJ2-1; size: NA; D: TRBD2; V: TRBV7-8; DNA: TGTGCCAGCAGTCCACTCGGGGGGGCCAATGAGCAGTTCTTC; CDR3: CASSPLGGANEQFF
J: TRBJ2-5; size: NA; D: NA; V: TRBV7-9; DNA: TGTGCCAGCAGCTTAGCCGGGACCCCGGATCGGGAGACCCAGTACTTC; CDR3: CASSLAGTPDRETQYF
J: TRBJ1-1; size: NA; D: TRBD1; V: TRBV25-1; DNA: TGTGCCAGCAGTTTAGGGACAGGGGGAAAAGCTTTCTTT; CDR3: CASSLGTGGKAFF
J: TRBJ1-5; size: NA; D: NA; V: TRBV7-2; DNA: TGTGCCAGCAGCTTAGACAGGACTCAGCCCCAGCATTTT; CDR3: CASSLDRTQPQHF
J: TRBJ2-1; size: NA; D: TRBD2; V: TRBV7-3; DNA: TGTGCCAGCAGCTTCGGACTAGCGGCCTACAATGAGCAGTTCTTC; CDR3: CASSFGLAAYNEQFF
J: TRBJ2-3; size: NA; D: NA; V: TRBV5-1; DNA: TGCGCCAGCAGCTGGGGGACGGGACCAGAGACAGATACGCAGTATTTT; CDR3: CASSWGTGPETDTQYF
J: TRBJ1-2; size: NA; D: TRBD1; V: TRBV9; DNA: TGTGCCAGCAGCGTGCAGGGCCAGGGGGCGCGAGGCTACACCTTC; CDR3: CASSVQGQGARGYTF
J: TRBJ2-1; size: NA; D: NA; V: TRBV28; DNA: TGTGCCAGCAGTACAAAGGCGGGCGCGGGCTCCTACAATGAGCAGTTCTTC; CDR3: CASSTKAGAGSYNEQFF
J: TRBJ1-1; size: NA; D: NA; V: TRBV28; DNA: TGTGCCAGCAGTGGGCCGGGACCAAGGAACACTGAAGCTTTCTTT; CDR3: CASSGPGPRNTEAFF
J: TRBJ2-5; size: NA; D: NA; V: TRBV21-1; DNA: TGTGCCAGCAGCAAAGCGAGCAGGGGGCGCCGTTTGGAGACCCAGTACTTC; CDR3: CASSKASRGRRLETQYF
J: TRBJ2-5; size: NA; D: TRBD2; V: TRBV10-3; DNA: TGTGCCATCAGTGAGCTCGGGACTAGCGGGAGTGAGACCCAGTACTTC; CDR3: CAISELGTSGSETQYF
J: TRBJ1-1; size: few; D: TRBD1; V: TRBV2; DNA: TGTGCCAGCAACCCCCTGGGGGGCAGGGGGGCTGAAGCTTTCTTT; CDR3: CASNPLGGRGAEAFF
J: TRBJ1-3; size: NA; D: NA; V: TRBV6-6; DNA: TGTGCCAGCACCCAGAGCTCTGGAAACACCATATATTTT; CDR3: CASTQSSGNTIYF
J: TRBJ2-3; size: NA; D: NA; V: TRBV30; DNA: TGTGCCTGGAGCCGGGACTCCACAGATACGCAGTATTTT; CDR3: CAWSRDSTDTQYF
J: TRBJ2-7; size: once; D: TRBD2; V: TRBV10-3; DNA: TGTGCCATCAGTGAGTCCGCTAGCGGATCCTACGAGCAGTACTTC; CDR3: CAISESASGSYEQYF
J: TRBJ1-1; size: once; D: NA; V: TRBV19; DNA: TGTGCCAGTAGTACCCGGCGGACTGAAGCTTTCTTT; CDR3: CASSTRRTEAFF
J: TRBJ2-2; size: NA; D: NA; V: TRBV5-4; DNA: TGTGCCAGCAGCTTCCCCGACACCGGGGAGCTGTTTTTT; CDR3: CASSFPDTGELFF
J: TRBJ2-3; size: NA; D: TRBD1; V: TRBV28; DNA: TGTGCCAGCAGTTTATTGGGGACAGGGAAAACAGATACGCAGTATTTT; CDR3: CASSLLGTGKTDTQYF
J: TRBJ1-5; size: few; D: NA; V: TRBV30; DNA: TGTGCCTGGAGTGGCGGGTATAATCAGCCCCAGCATTTT; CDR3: CAWSGGYNQPQHF
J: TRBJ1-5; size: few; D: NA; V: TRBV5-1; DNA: TGCGCCAGCAGCTTGGATTTTGGGACTCAGCCCCAGCATTTT; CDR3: CASSLDFGTQPQHF
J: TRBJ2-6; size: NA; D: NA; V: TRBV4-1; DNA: TGCGCCAGCAGCCAAGGTACGGGGGGCGCAGCTGGGGCCAACGTCCTGACTTTC; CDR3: CASSQGTGGAAGANVLTF
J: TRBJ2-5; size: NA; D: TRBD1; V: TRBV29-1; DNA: TGCAGCGTTGGGGACAGGGGGCGCGAGACCCAGTACTTC; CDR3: CSVGDRGRETQYF
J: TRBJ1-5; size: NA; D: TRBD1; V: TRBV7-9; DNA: TGTGCCAGCAGCCAAGGACAGGGGGCGAATCTCAATCAGCCCCAGCATTTT; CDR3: CASSQGQGANLNQPQHF
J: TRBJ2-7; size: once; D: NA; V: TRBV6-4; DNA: TGTGCCAGCAGTGGCGCCGCCTCCGGGGCAGAGACCTACGAGCAGTACTTC; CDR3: CASSGAASGAETYEQYF
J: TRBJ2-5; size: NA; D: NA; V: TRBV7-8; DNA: TGTGCCAGCAGCTTAGGCGAGAGCGGAGAGACCCAGTACTTC; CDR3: CASSLGESGETQYF
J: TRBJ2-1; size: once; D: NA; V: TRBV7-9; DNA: TGTGCCAGCAGCTTGGGGACCGGGGTGCAGTTCTTC; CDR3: CASSLGTGVQFF
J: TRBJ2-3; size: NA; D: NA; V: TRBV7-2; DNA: TGTGCCAGCAGCTTTAGTCCAGATACGCAGTATTTT; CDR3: CASSFSPDTQYF
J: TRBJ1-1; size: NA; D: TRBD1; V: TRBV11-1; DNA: TGTGCCAGCAGCCCCGGGACAGGGGGCCAGGACACTGAAGCTTTCTTT; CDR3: CASSPGTGGQDTEAFF
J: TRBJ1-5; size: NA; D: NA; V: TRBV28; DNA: TGTGCCAGCTTAGGAGGAGGAGTAGCTAGCAATCAGCCCCAGCATTTT; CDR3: CASLGGGVASNQPQHF
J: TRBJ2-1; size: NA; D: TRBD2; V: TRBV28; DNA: TGTGCCAGCAGCTCTCCGGGACTAAGGGATGAGCAGTTCTTC; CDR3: CASSSPGLRDEQFF
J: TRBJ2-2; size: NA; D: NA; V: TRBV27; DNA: TGTGCCAGCAGTCTCAGCGGGTCCACCGGGGAGCTGTTTTTT; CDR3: CASSLSGSTGELFF
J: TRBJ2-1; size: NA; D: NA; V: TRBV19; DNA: TGTGCCAGTAGTATGGCATCCGGCGTTACCTACAATGAGCAGTTCTTC; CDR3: CASSMASGVTYNEQFF
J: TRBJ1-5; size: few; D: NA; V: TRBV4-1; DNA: TGCGCCAGCAGCCAAGATTTGGGGTATCAGCCCCAGCATTTT; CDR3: CASSQDLGYQPQHF
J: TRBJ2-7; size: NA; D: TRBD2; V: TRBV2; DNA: TGTGCCAGCAGTGGTACTAGCGGGAGGGTCAACGAGCAGTACTTC; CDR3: CASSGTSGRVNEQYF
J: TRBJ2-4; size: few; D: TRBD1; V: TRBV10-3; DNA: TGTGCCATCAGAGGACAGGGGGCTGGCATTCAGTACTTC; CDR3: CAIRGQGAGIQYF
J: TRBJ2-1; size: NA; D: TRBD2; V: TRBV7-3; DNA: TGTGCCAGCAGCTCCACTATTAGCGGGTACAATGAGCAGTTCTTC; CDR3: CASSSTISGYNEQFF
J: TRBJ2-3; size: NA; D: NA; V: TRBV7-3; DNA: TGTGCCAGCAGCATTTACGGGGGAAGCACAGATACGCAGTATTTT; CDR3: CASSIYGGSTDTQYF
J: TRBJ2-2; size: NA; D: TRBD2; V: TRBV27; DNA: TGTGCCAGCACCAGACTAGCGGGTCAAGAGAGCACCGGGGAGCTGTTTTTT; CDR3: CASTRLAGQESTGELFF
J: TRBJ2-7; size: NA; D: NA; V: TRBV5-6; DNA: TGTGCCAGCAGCTCCGTAGCAGCCTACGAGCAGTACTTC; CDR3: CASSSVAAYEQYF
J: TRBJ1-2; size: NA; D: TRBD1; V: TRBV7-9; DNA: TGTGCCAGCAGCCCTCCGGGACAGGGGTTCTCTGGCTACACCTTC; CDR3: CASSPPGQGFSGYTF
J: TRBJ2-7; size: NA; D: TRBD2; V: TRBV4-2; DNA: TGTGCCAGCAGCCCCCGGGAAGCGGGAGTCTACGAGCAGTACTTC; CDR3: CASSPREAGVYEQYF
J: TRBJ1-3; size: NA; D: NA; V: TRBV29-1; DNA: TGCAGCGTTGCCCTACAGGGTGGTGGAAACACCATATATTTT; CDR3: CSVALQGGGNTIYF
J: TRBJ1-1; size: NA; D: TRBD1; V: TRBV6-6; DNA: TGTGCCAGCAGAGGGCAGGGGGCCGAAGCTTTCTTT; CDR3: CASRGQGAEAFF
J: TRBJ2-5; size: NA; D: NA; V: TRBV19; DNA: TGTGCCAGTAGTTTCAGGGGGGATTCCCAAGAGACCCAGTACTTC; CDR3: CASSFRGDSQETQYF
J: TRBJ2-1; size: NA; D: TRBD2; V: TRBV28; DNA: TGTGCCAGCAGGTCACCTCTAGCGGACTCCTACAATGAGCAGTTCTTC; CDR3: CASRSPLADSYNEQFF
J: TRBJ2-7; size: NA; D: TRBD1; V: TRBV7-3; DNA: TGTGCCAGCAGCCCCACACAGGGGGACCCCTACGAGCAGTACTTC; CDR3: CASSPTQGDPYEQYF
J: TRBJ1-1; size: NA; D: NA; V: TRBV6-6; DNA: TGTGCCAGCAGCGGGGCGGGAGAAAATGAAGCTTTCTTT; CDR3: CASSGAGENEAFF
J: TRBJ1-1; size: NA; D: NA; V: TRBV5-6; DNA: TGTGCCAGCAGCCCTATCCAGGGTGAAGCTTTCTTT; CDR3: CASSPIQGEAFF
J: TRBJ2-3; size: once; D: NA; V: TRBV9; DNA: TGTGCCAGCAGCGTAGTATCGACTAGCACAGATACGCAGTATTTT; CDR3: CASSVVSTSTDTQYF
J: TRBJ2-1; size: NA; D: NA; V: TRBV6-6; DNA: TGTGCCAGCAACCTCCGGGACACCTCCTACAATGAGCAGTTCTTC; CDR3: CASNLRDTSYNEQFF
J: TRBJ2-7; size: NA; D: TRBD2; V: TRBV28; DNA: TGTGCCAGCAGTACAGGAGGGGGACTAGCGGTCTCTGAGCAGTACTTC; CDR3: CASSTGGGLAVSEQYF
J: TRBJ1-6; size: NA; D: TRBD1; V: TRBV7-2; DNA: TGTGCCAGCAGCTTATACCAAGGACAGGGAAATTCACCCCTCCACTTT; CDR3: CASSLYQGQGNSPLHF